This T cell receptor (beta chain) was captured by sequencing in a study of response to subunit inactivated influenza vaccine. The germline V and J ends were trimmed by 5 bases and 1 base, with 5 bases remaining between them. The CDR3 runs 12 residues. The study, taken as a whole, reports: Few new T cells, the authors suggested, are recruited by each seasonal influenza vaccination.

At least ten counts were recorded for this clonotype. Its antigen is currently unknown. TCRdb reprocessed the RT-PCR reads via MiXCR and lists one record per CDR3 protein. The sample lists over 650,000 distinct CDR3 sequences; less than 20% were seen once. This clonotype originated in a man aged 45-60 years who received an inactivated influenza vaccine. The sample in question was PBMCs from blood, obtained 4 to 6 days after vaccination. V is TRBV12-3 or TRBV12-4 and J is TRBJ1-1; D not resolved. CDR3 amino acids: CASSIGNTEAFF. Here the CDR3 DNA reads TGTGCCAGCAGTATTGGGAACACTGAAGCTTTCTTT.